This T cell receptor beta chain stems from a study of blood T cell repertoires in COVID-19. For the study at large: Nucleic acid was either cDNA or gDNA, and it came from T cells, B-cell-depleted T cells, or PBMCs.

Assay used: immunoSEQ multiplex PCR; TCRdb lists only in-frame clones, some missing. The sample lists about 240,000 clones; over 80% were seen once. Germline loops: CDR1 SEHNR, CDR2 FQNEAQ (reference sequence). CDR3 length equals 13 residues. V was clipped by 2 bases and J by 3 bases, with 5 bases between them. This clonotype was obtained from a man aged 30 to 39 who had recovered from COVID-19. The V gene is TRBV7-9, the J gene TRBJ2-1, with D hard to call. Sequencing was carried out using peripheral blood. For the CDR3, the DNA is TGTGCCAGCAGCTTATCAGTCTACAATGAGCAGTTCTTC. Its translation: CASSLSVYNEQFF. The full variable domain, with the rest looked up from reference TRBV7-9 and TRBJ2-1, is DTGVSQNPRHKITKRGQNVTFRCDPISEHNRLYWYRQTLGQGPEFLTYFQNEAQLEKSRLLSDRFSAERPKGSFSTLEIQRTEQGDSAMYLCASSLSVYNEQFFGPGTRLTVL.